Each of the 11 T cell receptor beta chains below was sequenced from the same sample in a study of T cells in Graves' hyperthyroidism and ophthalmopathy. Researchers took RNA transcripts and amplified the TCR beta CDR3 regions from them. A set of HTBI primers served as the primers for a first-round RT-PCR of the TCR CDR3. TCRdb reprocessed the multiplex PCR reads via MiXCR and lists one record per CDR3 protein. Here the sample spans about 500,000 distinct CDR3 sequences, 17% being singletons. Sequencing input: blood. These receptors were obtained from a woman aged 18-29 years with Graves' ophthalmopathy.

A few counts support this clonotype. The rearrangement links TRBV30 to TRBJ1-3, with D tentatively TRBD1 (5 bases). This CDR3 has 12 amino acids. Germline V CDR1 and CDR2: GTSNPN, SVGIG (reference sequence). V was clipped by 4 bases and J by 4 bases, with 8 bases between them. The CDR3 bases are TGTGCCTGGAAGAGGGACGGAAACACCATATATTTT. Residues: CAWKRDGNTIYF.

This clonotype was seen at least ten times. The chain combines TRBV28 with TRBJ2-3; D tentatively reads TRBD1 or TRBD2 (6 bases each). The germline CDR1 and CDR2 sequences are MDHEN and SYDVKM. Trimming removed 3 bases at V and 0 bases at J, with 25 bases between. This CDR3 is built from 20 residues. In nucleotides, the CDR3 is TGTGCCAGCAGTTTCCCTAGCGACAGGCCCTGGAGTGGTAGCACAGATACGCAGTATTTT. Its translation: CASSFPSDRPWSGSTDTQYF.

This clonotype was picked up a small number of times. The chain couples TRBV6-2 or TRBV6-3 to TRBJ2-7; D may be TRBD1 (5 bases). Germline CDR1 and CDR2: MNHEY and SVGEGT. V was cut by 6 bases and J by 7 bases, with 13 bases left in between. This CDR3 has 12 amino acids. CDR3 nucleotides: TGTGCCAGCAGCCGACAGTCTGTGGAGCAGTACTTC. It codes for CASSRQSVEQYF.

V is TRBV10-2 and J is TRBJ2-1; D ambiguous. Germline V gene data show CDR1 as WSHSY and CDR2 as SAAADI. The CDR3 length is 11 residues. The ends were cut back, 10 bases at V and 7 bases at J, with 11 bases in the middle. CDR3 loop: CAILLGNEQFF. As DNA, the CDR3 is TGCGCCATCTTGTTGGGTAATGAGCAGTTCTTC.

In this sample, this clonotype turned up a few times. The chain combines TRBV7-9 with TRBJ1-3; tentatively, D is TRBD1 (6 bases). V was trimmed by 2 bases and J by 0 bases, leaving 26 bases between them. Germline V gene sequence: CDR1 SEHNR, CDR2 FQNEAQ (reference sequence). This CDR3 region has 21 residues. CDR3 coding DNA: TGTGCCAGCAGCTTACTTGAAGGGAACAGGGAAAGCCCTTACTCTGGAAACACCATATATTTT. Translated, it gives CASSLLEGNRESPYSGNTIYF.

A few counts support this clonotype. This chain links TRBV7-8 with TRBJ2-2, with a tentative D call TRBD1 (7 bases). The CDR3 has 14 amino acids. The germline V gene encodes CDR1 SGHVS and CDR2 FQNEAQ. V was cut by 8 bases and J by 3 bases, with 13 bases left in between. CDR3 sequence reads: CASGGTVDTGELFF. The CDR3 coding sequence is TGTGCCAGCGGCGGGACAGTAGACACCGGGGAGCTGTTTTTT.

This chain connects TRBV18 to TRBJ2-7; no clear D. The CDR3 covers 16 residues. CDR1 KGHSH and CDR2 LQKENI come from the germline V gene. V shed 0 bases and J shed 0 bases, with 12 bases lying between them. CDR3 amino acids: CASSPPSLGSSYEQYF. CDR3 coding DNA: TGTGCCAGCTCACCACCGAGTCTGGGAAGCTCCTACGAGCAGTACTTC.

V and J are TRBV25-1 and TRBJ2-1, with a weak D call TRBD1 (5 bases). CDR1 is MGHDK and CDR2 is SYGVNS in the germline V gene. V was clipped by 3 bases and J by 2 bases, with 11 bases between them. The CDR3 is 15 residues long. The CDR3 DNA sequence: TGTGCCAGCAGTGAGGGGCAGGACGCCTACAATGAGCAGTTCTTC. It translates to CASSEGQDAYNEQFF.

This chain joins TRBV5-1 and TRBJ2-3, with D perhaps given as TRBD1 or TRBD2 (5 bases each). The V end was cut by 1 base, the J end by 6 bases, with 9 bases between. Germline assignment: CDR1 SGHRS and CDR2 YFSETQ. The CDR3 consists of 13 residues. CDR3 sequence (DNA): TGCGCCAGCAGCTTGCAGGGAGAGGATACGCAGTATTTT. It specifies CASSLQGEDTQYF. Complete variable domain (other parts from reference TRBV5-1 and TRBJ2-3): KAGVTQTPRYLIKTRGQQVTLSCSPISGHRSVSWYQQTPGQGLQFLFEYFSETQRNKGNFPGRFSGRQFSNSRSEMNVSTLELGDSALYLCASSLQGEDTQYFGPGTRLTVL.

This chain links TRBV7-8 with TRBJ2-7, with TRBD2 matching 14 bases. The CDR3 has 17 residues. Germline trimming cut 1 base from V and 7 bases from J; bases unmatched to any gene: 9. CDR1 and CDR2 from the germline V gene are SGHVS and FQNEAQ. The CDR3 reads CASSLGGTSGSLSEQYF. DNA of the CDR3: TGTGCCAGCAGCTTAGGAGGGACTAGCGGGAGTTTAAGTGAGCAGTACTTC.

The chain combines TRBV14 with TRBJ2-3, with unresolved D. The CDR3 length is 12 residues. Germline-derived CDR1 and CDR2 are SGHDN and FVKESK. The V and J ends lost 0 bases and 10 bases respectively, with 8 bases between them. This chain's CDR3 is CASSQDPLPQYF. The CDR3 DNA sequence: TGTGCCAGCAGCCAAGACCCCCTCCCGCAGTATTTT.